The rows below give T cell receptor beta chains drawn from one sample of a study of blood T cell repertoires in COVID-19. Sequenced by immunoSEQ multiplex PCR; TCRdb stores in-frame clones only, minus some. The data contain some 290,000 clones, roughly 86% of them seen just once; the ten biggest clones take up around 10%. Sample: peripheral blood. These receptors came from a woman aged 25-40 years with COVID-19, enrolled during active disease. CDR3s include the opening cysteine and the closing phenylalanine or tryptophan. Fields, in order: clone size, J gene, V gene, D gene, CDR3 protein, CDR3 DNA. A D gene is named only where the DNA matches it firmly. Size is stated for part of the rows, as once, few or many counts, or as a class when the clone is expanded.

clone_size: .
j_call: TRBJ1-3
v_call: TRBV3-1/TRBV3-2
d_call: .
cdr3_aa: CASSQGWGTTGNTIYF
cdr3_nt: TGTGCCAGCAGCCAAGGTTGGGGGACTACTGGAAACACCATATATTTT

clone_size: .
j_call: TRBJ2-3
v_call: TRBV7-9
d_call: .
cdr3_aa: CASSAGAGDTQYF
cdr3_nt: TGTGCCAGCAGCGCTGGGGCCGGAGATACGCAGTATTTT

clone_size: .
j_call: TRBJ1-6
v_call: TRBV7-2
d_call: .
cdr3_aa: CASSSRASSPLHF
cdr3_nt: TGTGCCAGCAGTTCCAGGGCAAGTTCACCCCTCCACTTT

clone_size: once
j_call: TRBJ2-5
v_call: TRBV9
d_call: .
cdr3_aa: CASSVDAGQETQYF
cdr3_nt: TGTGCCAGCAGCGTAGATGCAGGTCAAGAGACCCAGTACTTC

clone_size: .
j_call: TRBJ1-4
v_call: TRBV5-1
d_call: .
cdr3_aa: CASSQTANEKLFF
cdr3_nt: TGCGCCAGCAGCCAGACAGCTAATGAAAAACTGTTTTTT

clone_size: .
j_call: TRBJ2-3
v_call: TRBV19
d_call: TRBD1
cdr3_aa: CASSTGATPDTQYF
cdr3_nt: TGTGCCAGTTCGACAGGGGCCACCCCCGATACGCAGTATTTT

clone_size: .
j_call: TRBJ1-4
v_call: TRBV5-1
d_call: .
cdr3_aa: CASRTLTNEKLFF
cdr3_nt: TGCGCCAGCAGGACATTGACTAATGAAAAACTGTTTTTT

clone_size: .
j_call: TRBJ1-1
v_call: TRBV12-3/TRBV12-4
d_call: .
cdr3_aa: CASSLGLTEAFF
cdr3_nt: TGTGCCAGCAGTTTAGGTCTCACTGAAGCTTTCTTT

clone_size: .
j_call: TRBJ2-2
v_call: TRBV7-6
d_call: .
cdr3_aa: CASSPTVGGTGELFF
cdr3_nt: TGTGCCAGCAGCCCAACAGTAGGGGGCACCGGGGAGCTGTTTTTT

clone_size: .
j_call: TRBJ2-3
v_call: TRBV10-3
d_call: .
cdr3_aa: CAISTTTGVTDTQYF
cdr3_nt: TGTGCCATCAGTACGACTACCGGGGTCACAGATACGCAGTATTTT

clone_size: once
j_call: TRBJ2-7
v_call: TRBV9
d_call: .
cdr3_aa: CASSGQGGEQYF
cdr3_nt: TGTGCCAGCAGCGGACAGGGAGGCGAGCAGTACTTC

clone_size: .
j_call: TRBJ1-1
v_call: TRBV5-6
d_call: .
cdr3_aa: CASSGRMVQREAFF
cdr3_nt: TGTGCCAGCAGCGGCCGGATGGTGCAGCGTGAAGCTTTCTTT

clone_size: .
j_call: TRBJ1-2
v_call: TRBV29-1
d_call: .
cdr3_aa: CSVYAQGGYTF
cdr3_nt: TGCAGCGTTTATGCTCAGGGCGGCTACACCTTC

clone_size: few
j_call: TRBJ1-3
v_call: TRBV11-2
d_call: .
cdr3_aa: CASSSGSISGNTIYF
cdr3_nt: TGTGCCAGCAGCTCAGGGTCGATCTCTGGAAACACCATATATTTT

clone_size: .
j_call: TRBJ2-5
v_call: TRBV7-9
d_call: TRBD2
cdr3_aa: CASSQVGGSSETQYF
cdr3_nt: TGTGCCAGCAGCCAGGTGGGAGGGTCGTCGGAGACCCAGTACTTC

clone_size: few
j_call: TRBJ2-1
v_call: TRBV6-5
d_call: TRBD2
cdr3_aa: CASSYSSGGIYNEQFF
cdr3_nt: TGTGCCAGCAGTTATTCCAGCGGGGGGATTTACAATGAGCAGTTCTTC

clone_size: .
j_call: TRBJ1-6
v_call: TRBV5-6
d_call: TRBD1
cdr3_aa: CASSFGDSGRSPLHF
cdr3_nt: TGTGCCAGCAGCTTCGGGGACAGTGGACGTTCACCCCTCCACTTT

clone_size: .
j_call: TRBJ2-2
v_call: TRBV11-3
d_call: .
cdr3_aa: CASSSDSRNTGELFF
cdr3_nt: TGTGCCAGCAGCTCCGACTCCAGGAACACCGGGGAGCTGTTTTTT

clone_size: .
j_call: TRBJ1-1
v_call: TRBV19
d_call: .
cdr3_aa: CASIPLGQTNTEAFF
cdr3_nt: TGTGCCAGTATCCCCCTCGGACAGACGAACACTGAAGCTTTCTTT

clone_size: .
j_call: TRBJ1-1
v_call: TRBV4-2
d_call: .
cdr3_aa: CASSQDSTEAFF
cdr3_nt: TGTGCCAGCAGCCAAGATAGTACTGAAGCTTTCTTT

clone_size: .
j_call: TRBJ2-1
v_call: TRBV7-2
d_call: .
cdr3_aa: CASSFIRGAPYNEQFF
cdr3_nt: TGTGCCAGCAGCTTTATCCGGGGGGCCCCCTACAATGAGCAGTTCTTC

clone_size: once
j_call: TRBJ2-5
v_call: TRBV15
d_call: .
cdr3_aa: CATSRVERWETQYF
cdr3_nt: TGTGCCACCAGCAGAGTCGAGCGTTGGGAGACCCAGTACTTC